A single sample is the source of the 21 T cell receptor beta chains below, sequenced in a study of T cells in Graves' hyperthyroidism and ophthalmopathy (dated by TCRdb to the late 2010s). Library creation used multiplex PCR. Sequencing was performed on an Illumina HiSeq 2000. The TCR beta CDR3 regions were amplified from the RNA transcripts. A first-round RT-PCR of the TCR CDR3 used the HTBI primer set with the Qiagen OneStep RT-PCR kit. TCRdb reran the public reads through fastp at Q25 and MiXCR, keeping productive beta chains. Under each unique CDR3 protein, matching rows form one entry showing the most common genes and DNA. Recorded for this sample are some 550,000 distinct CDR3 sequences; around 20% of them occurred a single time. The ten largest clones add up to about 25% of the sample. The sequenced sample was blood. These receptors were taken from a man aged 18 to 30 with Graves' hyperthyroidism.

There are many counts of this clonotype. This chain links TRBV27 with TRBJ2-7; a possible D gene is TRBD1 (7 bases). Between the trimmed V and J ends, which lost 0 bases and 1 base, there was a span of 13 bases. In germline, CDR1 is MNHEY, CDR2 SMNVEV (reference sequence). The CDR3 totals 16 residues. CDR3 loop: CASSLSRAGGSYEQYF. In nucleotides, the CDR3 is TGTGCCAGCAGTTTATCGCGGGCAGGGGGGTCCTACGAGCAGTACTTC.

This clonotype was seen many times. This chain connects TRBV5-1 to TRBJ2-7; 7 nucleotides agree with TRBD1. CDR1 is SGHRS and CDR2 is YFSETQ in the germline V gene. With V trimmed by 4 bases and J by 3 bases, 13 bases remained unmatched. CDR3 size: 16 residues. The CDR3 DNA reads TGCGCCAGCAGCGCGTTGGCAGGGGGTGAAGGCTACGAGCAGTACTTC. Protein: CASSALAGGEGYEQYF.

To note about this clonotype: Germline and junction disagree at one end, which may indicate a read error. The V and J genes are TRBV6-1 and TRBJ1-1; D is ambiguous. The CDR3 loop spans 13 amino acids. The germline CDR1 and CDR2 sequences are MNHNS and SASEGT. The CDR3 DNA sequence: TGTGCCAGCAGTGAAGCCCAGAACGCTGAAGCTTTCTTT. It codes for CASSEAQNAEAFF.

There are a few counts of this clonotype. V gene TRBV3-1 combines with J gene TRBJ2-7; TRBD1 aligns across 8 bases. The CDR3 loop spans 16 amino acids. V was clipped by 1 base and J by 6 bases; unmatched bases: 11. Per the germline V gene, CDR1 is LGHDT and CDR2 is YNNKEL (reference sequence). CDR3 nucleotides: TGTGCCAGCAGCCAAGCCGCCGGGGCAGGGGGCATCGAGCAGTACTTC. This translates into CASSQAAGAGGIEQYF.

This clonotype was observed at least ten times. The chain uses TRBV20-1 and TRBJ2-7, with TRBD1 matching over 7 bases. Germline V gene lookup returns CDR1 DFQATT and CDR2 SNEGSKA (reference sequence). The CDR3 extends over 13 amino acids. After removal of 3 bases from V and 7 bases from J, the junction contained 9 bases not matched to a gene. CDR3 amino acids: CSARQRGTEEQYF. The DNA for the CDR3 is TGCAGTGCTAGGCAAAGAGGGACAGAAGAGCAGTACTTC.

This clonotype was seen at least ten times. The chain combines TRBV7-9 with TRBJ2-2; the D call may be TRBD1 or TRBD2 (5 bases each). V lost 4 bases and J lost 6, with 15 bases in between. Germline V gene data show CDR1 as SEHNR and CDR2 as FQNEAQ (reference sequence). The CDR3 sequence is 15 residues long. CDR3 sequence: CASSSRQGRAGELFF. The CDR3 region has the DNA TGTGCCAGCAGCTCCCGGCAGGGACGCGCCGGGGAGCTGTTTTTT.

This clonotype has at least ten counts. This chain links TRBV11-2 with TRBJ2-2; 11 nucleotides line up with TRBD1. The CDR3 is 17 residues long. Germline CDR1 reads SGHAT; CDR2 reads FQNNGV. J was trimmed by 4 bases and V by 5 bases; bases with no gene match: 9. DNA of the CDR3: TGTGCCAGCAGCGTATCCGGGACAGGGGGAATCACCGGGGAGCTGTTTTTT. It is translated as CASSVSGTGGITGELFF.

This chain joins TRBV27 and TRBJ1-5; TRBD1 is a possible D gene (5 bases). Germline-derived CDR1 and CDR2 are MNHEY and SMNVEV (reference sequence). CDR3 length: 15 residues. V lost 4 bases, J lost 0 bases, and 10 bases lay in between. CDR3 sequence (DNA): TGTGCCAGCAGTTACAGACAGTATAGCAATCAGCCCCAGCATTTT. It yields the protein CASSYRQYSNQPQHF.

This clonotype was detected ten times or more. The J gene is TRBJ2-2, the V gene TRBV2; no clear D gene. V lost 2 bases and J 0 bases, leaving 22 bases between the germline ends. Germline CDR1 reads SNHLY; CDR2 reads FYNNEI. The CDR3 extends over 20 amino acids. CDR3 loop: CASSEQSGRFSYANTGELFF. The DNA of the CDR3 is TGTGCCAGCAGTGAACAATCTGGCAGATTCTCCTACGCGAACACCGGGGAGCTGTTTTTT.

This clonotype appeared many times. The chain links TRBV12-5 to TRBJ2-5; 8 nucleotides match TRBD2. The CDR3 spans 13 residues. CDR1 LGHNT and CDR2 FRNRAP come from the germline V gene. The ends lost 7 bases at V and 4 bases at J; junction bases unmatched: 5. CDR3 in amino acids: CASARLAGETQYF. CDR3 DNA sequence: TGTGCTAGTGCCCGGCTAGCGGGAGAGACCCAGTACTTC.

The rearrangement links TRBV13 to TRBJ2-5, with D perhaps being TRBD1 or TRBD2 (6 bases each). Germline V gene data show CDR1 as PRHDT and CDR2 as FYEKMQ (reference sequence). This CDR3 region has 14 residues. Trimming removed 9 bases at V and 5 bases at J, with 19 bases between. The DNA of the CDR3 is TGTGCCAGTTCCCGAGGGGGGCATCGGGAGACCCAGTACTTC. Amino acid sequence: CASSRGGHRETQYF.

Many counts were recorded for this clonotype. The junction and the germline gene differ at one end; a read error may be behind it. The CDR3 sequence: CASSFGTYGHF. CDR3 coding DNA: TGTGCCAGCAGCTTCGGGACGTACGGACATTTT. The chain carries TRBV11-2 and TRBJ1-3, with D tentatively TRBD1 (5 bases). This CDR3 contains 11 residues. Looked up from germline, CDR1 is SGHAT and CDR2 is FQNNGV.

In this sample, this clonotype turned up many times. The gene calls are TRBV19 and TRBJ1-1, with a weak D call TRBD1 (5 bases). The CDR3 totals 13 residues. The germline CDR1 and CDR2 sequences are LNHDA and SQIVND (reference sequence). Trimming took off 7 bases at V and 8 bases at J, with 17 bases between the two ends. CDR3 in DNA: TGTGCCAGTAACTTCGGGACTGTAGCCGAAGCTTTCTTT. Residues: CASNFGTVAEAFF. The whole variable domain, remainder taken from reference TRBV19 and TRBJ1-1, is DGGITQSPKYLFRKEGQNVTLSCEQNLNHDAMYWYRQDPGQGLRLIYYSQIVNDFQKGDIAEGYSVSREKKESFPLTVTSAQKNPTAFYLCASNFGTVAEAFFGQGTRLTVV.

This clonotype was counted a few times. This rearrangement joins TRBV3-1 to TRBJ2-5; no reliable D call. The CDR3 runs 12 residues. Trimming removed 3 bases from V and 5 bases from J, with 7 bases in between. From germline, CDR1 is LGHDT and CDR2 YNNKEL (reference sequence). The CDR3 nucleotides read TGTGCCAGCAGCCAGAGGCCGGAGACCCAGTACTTC. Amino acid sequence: CASSQRPETQYF.

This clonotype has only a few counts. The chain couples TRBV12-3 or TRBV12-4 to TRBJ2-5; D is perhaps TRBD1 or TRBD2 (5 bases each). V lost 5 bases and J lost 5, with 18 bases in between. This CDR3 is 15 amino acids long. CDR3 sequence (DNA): TGTGCCAGCAGTCCTATGAGGGTAGCAGGGGAGACCCAGTACTTC. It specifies CASSPMRVAGETQYF.

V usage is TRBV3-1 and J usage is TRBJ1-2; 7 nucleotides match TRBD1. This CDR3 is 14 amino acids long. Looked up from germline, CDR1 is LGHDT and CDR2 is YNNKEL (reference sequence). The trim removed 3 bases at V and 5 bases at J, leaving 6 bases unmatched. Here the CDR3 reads CASSQQGGGYGYTF. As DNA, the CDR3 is TGTGCCAGCAGCCAGCAGGGGGGAGGGTATGGCTACACCTTC.

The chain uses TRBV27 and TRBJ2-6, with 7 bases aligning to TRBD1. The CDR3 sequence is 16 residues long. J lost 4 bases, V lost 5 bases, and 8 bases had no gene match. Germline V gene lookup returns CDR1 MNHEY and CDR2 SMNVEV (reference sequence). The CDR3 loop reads CASSTTGVMGANVLTF. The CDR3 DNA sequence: TGTGCCAGCAGTACAACAGGGGTAATGGGGGCCAACGTCCTGACTTTC.

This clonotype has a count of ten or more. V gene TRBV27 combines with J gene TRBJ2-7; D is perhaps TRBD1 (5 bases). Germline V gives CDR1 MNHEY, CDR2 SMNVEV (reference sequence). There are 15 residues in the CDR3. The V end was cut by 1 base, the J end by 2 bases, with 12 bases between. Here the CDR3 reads CASSLYGHGTYEQYF. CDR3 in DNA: TGTGCCAGCAGTTTATACGGACATGGAACCTACGAGCAGTACTTC.

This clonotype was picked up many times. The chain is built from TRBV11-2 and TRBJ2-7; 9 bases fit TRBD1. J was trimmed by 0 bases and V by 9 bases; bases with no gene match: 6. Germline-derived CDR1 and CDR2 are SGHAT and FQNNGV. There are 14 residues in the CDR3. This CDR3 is CASLRDRDSYEQYF. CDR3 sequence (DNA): TGTGCCAGTCTCCGGGACAGGGACTCCTACGAGCAGTACTTC.

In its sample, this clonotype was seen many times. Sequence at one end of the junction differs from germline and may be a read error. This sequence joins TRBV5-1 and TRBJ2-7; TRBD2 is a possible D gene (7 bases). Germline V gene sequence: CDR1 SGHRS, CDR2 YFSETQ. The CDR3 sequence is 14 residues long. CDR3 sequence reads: CASSLVGGPYEQYF. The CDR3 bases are TGTGCCAGCAGCTTAGTGGGGGGGCCCTACGAGCAGTACTTC.

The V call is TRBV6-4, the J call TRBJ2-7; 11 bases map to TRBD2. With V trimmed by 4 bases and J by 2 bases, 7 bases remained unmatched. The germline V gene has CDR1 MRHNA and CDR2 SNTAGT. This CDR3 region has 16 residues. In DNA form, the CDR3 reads TGTGCCAGCAGTGCCGGGACTAGCGGAACTACCTACGAGCAGTACTTC. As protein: CASSAGTSGTTYEQYF.